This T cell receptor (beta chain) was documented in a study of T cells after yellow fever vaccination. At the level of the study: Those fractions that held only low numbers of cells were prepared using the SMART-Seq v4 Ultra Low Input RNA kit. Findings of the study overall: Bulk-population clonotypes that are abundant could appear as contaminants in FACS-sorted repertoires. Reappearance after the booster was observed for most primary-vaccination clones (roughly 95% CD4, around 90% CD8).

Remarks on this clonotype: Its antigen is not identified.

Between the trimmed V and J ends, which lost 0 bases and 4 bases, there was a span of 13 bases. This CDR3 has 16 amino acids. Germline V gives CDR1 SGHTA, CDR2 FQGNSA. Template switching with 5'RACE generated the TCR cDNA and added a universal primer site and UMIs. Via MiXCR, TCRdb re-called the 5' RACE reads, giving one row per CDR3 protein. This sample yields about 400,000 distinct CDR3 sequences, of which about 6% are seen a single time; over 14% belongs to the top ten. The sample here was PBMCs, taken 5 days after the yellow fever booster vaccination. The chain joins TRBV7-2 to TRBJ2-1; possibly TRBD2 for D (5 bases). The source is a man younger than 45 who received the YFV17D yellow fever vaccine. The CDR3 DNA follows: TGTGCCAGCAGCTTAGCGTGGTCTAGCAGGTACAATGAGCAGTTCTTC. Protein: CASSLAWSSRYNEQFF.